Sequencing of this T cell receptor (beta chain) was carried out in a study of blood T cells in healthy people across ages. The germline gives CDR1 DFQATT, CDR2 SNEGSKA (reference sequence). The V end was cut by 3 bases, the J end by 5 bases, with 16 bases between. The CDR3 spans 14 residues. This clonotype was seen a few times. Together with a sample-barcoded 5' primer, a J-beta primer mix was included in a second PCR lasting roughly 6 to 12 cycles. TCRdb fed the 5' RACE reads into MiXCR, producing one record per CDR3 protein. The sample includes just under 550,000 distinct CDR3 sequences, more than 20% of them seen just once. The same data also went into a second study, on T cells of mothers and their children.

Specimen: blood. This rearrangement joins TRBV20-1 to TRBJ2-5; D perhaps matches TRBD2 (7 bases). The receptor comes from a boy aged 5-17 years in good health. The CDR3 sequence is CSASRAQGGETQYF. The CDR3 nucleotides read TGCAGTGCTAGTCGAGCACAGGGAGGGGAGACCCAGTACTTC.